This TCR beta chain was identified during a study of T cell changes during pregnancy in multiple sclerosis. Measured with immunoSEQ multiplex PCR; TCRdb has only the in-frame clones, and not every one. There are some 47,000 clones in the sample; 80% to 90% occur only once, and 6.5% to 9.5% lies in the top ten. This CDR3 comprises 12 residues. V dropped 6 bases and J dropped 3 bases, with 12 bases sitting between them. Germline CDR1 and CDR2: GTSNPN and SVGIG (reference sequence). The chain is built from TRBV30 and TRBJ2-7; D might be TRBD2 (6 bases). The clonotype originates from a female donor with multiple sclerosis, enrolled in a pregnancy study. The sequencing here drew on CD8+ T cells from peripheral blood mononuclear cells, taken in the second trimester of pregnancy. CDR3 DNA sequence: TGTGCCTGCTCCAGGGAGGACTACGAGCAGTACTTC. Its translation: CACSREDYEQYF.